The clone carrying this TCR beta chain was seen once. The antigen remains undetermined. The data derive from a study of cytotoxic CD8 clonotypes in ibrutinib-treated CLL. Overall study: There were, on average, around 250,000 productive templates and under 95,000 productive rearrangements per sample.

Overall study findings and caveats: Clonality increased at ibrutinib response and stayed stable in sustained remission. At progression, however, it fell back toward baseline. Against age-matched healthy donors, baseline clonality ran higher and tracked circulating CD8+ T-cell counts. Sampling time points were not equivalent between sustained-remission and progressing patients.

The CDR3 contains 15 residues. The J segment lost 9 bases and the V segment lost 0 bases, leaving 7 bases of the junction unmatched. Germline CDR1 and CDR2: SGHKS and YYEKEE (reference sequence). The table came from immunoSEQ multiplex PCR; TCRdb's copy has only in-frame clones and leaves some out. Of 50,000 to 65,000 clones listed, 45% to 65% were seen once; the top ten hold roughly 15%. The receptor's source is a human donor with chronic lymphocytic leukemia. The sample consisted of PBMCs, taken after 12 months of ibrutinib treatment. The chain recombines TRBV5-5 with TRBJ2-1; 9 bases fit TRBD2. CDR3 nucleotides: TGTGCCAGCAGCTTGGTGCTAGCGGGAACGGTTGAGCAGTTCTTC. Encoded protein: CASSLVLAGTVEQFF.